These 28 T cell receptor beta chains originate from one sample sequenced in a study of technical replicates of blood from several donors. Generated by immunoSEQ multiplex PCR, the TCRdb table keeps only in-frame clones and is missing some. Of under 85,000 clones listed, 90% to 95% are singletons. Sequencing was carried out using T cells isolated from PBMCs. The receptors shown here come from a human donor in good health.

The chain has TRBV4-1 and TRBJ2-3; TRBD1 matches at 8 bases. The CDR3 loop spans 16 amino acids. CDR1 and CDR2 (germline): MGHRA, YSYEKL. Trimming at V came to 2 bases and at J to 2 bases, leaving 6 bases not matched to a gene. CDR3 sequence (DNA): TGCGCCAGCAGCCAACGAGCGACAGGGGCCACAGATACGCAGTATTTT. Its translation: CASSQRATGATDTQYF.

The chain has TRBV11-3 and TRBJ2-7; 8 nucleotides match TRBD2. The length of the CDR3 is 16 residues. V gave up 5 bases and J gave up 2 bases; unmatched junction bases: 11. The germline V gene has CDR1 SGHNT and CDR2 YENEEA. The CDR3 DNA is TGTGCCAGCAGCCTGGAGTGGAGCGGGGGAACCTACGAGCAGTACTTC. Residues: CASSLEWSGGTYEQYF. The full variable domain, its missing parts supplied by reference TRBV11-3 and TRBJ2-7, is EAGVVQSPRYKIIEKKQPVAFWCNPISGHNTLYWYLQNLGQGPELLIRYENEEAVDDSQLPKDRFSAERLKGVDSTLKIQPAELGDSAVYLCASSLEWSGGTYEQYFGPGTRLTVT.

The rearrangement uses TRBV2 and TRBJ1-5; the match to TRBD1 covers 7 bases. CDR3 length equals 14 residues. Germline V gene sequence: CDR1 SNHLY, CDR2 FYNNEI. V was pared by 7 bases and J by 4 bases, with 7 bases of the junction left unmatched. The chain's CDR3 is CASTRDRQNQPQHF. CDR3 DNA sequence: TGTGCCAGCACCCGGGACAGACAGAATCAGCCCCAGCATTTT. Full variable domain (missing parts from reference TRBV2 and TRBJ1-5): EPEVTQTPSHQVTQMGQEVILRCVPISNHLYFYWYRQILGQKVEFLVSFYNNEISEKSEIFDDQFSVERPDGSNFTLKIRSTKLEDSAMYFCASTRDRQNQPQHFGDGTRLSIL.

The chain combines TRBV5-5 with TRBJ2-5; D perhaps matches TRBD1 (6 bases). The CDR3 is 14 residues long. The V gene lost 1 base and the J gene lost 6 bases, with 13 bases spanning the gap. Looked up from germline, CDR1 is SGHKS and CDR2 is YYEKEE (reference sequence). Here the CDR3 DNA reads TGTGCCAGCAGCTTGACAACAGGGTTGCAGACCCAGTACTTC. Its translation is CASSLTTGLQTQYF.

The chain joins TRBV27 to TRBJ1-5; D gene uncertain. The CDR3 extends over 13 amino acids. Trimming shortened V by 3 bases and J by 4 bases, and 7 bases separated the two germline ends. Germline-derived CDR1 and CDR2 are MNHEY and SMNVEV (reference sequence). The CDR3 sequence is CASSLAGNQPQHF. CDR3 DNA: TGTGCCAGCAGTTTGGCGGGGAATCAGCCCCAGCATTTT.

CDR3 DNA sequence: TGTGCCAGCAGCCCAGGCCTCGGGACAGGGGTGGGGTATGGCTACACCTTC. It is translated as CASSPGLGTGVGYGYTF. This chain uses TRBV11-3 with TRBJ1-2; 10 nucleotides align to TRBD1. V dropped 5 bases and J dropped 5; count of bases not matched to a gene: 14. The CDR3 covers 17 residues. The V gene's germline CDR1 is SGHNT and CDR2 YENEEA.

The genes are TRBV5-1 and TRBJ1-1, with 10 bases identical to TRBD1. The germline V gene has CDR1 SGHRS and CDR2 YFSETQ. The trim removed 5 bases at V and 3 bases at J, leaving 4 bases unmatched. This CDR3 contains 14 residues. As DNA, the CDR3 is TGCGCCAGCAGGACAGGGGGCCTGGACACTGAAGCTTTCTTT. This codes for CASRTGGLDTEAFF.

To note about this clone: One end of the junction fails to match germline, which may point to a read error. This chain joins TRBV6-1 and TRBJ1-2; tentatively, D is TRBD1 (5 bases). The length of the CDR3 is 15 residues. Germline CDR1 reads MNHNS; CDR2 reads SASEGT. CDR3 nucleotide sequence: TGTGCCAGCAATGAAATGGGCGGGGGATTGGGTGGCTACACCTTC. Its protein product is CASNEMGGGLGGYTF.

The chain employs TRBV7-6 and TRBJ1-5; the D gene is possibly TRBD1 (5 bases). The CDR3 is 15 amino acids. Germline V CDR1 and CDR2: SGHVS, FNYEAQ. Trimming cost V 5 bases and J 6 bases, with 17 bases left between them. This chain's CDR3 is CASSLSAGISQPQHF. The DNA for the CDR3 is TGTGCCAGCAGCCTCTCCGCAGGGATCAGTCAGCCCCAGCATTTT. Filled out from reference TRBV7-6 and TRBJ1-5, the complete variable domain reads GAGVSQSPRYKVTKRGQDVALRCDPISGHVSLYWYRQALGQGPEFLTYFNYEAQQDKSGLPNDRFSAERPEGSISTLTIQRTEQRDSAMYRCASSLSAGISQPQHFGDGTRLSIL.

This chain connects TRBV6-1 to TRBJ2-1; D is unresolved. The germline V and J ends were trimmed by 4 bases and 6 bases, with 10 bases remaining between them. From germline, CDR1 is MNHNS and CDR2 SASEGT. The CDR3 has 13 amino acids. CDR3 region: CASSVESANEQFF. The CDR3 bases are TGTGCCAGCAGTGTGGAGAGCGCCAATGAGCAGTTCTTC.

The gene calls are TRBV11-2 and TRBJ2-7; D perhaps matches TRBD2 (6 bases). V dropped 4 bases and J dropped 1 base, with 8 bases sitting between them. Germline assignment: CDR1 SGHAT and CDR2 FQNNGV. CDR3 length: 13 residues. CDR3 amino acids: CASSWGGSYEQYF. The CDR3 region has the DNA TGTGCCAGCAGCTGGGGAGGATCCTACGAGCAGTACTTC. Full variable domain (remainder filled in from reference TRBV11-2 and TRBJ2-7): EAGVAQSPRYKIIEKRQSVAFWCNPISGHATLYWYQQILGQGPKLLIQFQNNGVVDDSQLPKDRFSAERLKGVDSTLKIQPAKLEDSAVYLCASSWGGSYEQYFGPGTRLTVT.

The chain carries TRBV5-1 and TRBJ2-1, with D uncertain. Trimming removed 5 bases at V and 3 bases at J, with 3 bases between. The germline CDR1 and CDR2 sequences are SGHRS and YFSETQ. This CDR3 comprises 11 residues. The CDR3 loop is CASSYYNEQFF. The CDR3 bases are TGCGCCAGCAGTTACTACAATGAGCAGTTCTTC.

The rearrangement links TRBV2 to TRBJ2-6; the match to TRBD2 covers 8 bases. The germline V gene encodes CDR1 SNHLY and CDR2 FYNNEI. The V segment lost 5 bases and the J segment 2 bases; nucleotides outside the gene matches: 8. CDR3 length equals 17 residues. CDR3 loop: CASSRDDGRAGANVLTF. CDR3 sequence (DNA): TGTGCCAGCAGTAGGGACGACGGGAGGGCTGGGGCCAACGTCCTGACTTTC.

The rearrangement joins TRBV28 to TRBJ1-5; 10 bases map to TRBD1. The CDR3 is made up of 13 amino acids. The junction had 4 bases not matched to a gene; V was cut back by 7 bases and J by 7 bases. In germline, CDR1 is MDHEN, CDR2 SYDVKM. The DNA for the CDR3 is TGTGCCAGCACCGGGACAGGGGTCCAGCCCCAGCATTTT. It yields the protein CASTGTGVQPQHF.

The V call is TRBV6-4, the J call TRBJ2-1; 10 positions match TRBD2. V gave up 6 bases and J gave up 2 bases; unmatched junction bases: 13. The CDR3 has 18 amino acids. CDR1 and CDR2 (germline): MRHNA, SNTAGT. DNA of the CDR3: TGTGCCAGCAGATTCCCAGGTCTAGCGGGAGAAGCCTACAATGAGCAGTTCTTC. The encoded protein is CASRFPGLAGEAYNEQFF.

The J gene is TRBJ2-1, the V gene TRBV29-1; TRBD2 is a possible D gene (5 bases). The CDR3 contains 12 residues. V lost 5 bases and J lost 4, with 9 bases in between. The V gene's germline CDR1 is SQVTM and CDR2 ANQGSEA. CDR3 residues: CSVHLAYNEQFF. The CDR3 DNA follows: TGCAGCGTTCACCTAGCTTACAATGAGCAGTTCTTC.

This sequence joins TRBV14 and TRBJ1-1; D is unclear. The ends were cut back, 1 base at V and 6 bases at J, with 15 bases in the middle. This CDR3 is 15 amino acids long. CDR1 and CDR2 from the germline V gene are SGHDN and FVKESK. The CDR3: CASSQGGGLGAEAFF. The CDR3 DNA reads TGTGCCAGCAGCCAAGGAGGAGGACTGGGCGCTGAAGCTTTCTTT. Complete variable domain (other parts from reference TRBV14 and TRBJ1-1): EAGVTQFPSHSVIEKGQTVTLRCDPISGHDNLYWYRRVMGKEIKFLLHFVKESKQDESGMPNNRFLAERTGGTYSTLKVQPAELEDSGVYFCASSQGGGLGAEAFFGQGTRLTVV.

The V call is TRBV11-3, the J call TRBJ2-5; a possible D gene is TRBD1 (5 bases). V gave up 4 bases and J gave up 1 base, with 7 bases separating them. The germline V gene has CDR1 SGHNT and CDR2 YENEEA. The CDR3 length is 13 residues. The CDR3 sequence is CASSSGPQETQYF. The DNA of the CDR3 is TGTGCCAGCAGCTCAGGGCCCCAAGAGACCCAGTACTTC.

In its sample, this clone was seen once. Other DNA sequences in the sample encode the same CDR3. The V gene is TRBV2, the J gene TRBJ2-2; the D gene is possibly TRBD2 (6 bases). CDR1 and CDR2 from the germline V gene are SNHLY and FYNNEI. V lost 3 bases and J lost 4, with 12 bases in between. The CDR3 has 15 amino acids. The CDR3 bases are TGTGCCAGCAGTGAGACCGGGAGAGGCACCGGGGAGCTGTTTTTT. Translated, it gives CASSETGRGTGELFF.

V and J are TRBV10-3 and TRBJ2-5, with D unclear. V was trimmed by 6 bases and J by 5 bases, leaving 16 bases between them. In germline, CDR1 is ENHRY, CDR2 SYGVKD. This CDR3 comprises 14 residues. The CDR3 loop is CAISSTPKSETQYF. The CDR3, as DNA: TGTGCCATCAGCTCGACACCTAAGAGCGAGACCCAGTACTTC.

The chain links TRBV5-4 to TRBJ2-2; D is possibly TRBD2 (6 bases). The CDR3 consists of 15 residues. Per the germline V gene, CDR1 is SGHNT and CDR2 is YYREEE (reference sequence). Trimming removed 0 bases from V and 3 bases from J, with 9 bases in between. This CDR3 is CASSLAAGYTGELFF. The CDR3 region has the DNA TGTGCCAGCAGCTTGGCGGCGGGGTACACCGGGGAGCTGTTTTTT.

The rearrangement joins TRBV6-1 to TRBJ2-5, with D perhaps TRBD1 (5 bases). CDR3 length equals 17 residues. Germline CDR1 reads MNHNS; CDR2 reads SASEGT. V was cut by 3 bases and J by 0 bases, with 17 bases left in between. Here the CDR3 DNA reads TGTGCCAGCAGTGATGCGCCAGGCAGGGCTTACCAAGAGACCCAGTACTTC. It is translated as CASSDAPGRAYQETQYF.

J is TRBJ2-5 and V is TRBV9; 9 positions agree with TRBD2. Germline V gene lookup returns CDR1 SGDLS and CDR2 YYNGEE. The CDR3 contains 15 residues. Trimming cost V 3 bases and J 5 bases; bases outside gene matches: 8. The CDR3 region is CASSDAGGPGETQYF. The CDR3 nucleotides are TGTGCCAGCAGCGACGCGGGGGGGCCGGGGGAGACCCAGTACTTC.

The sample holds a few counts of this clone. The CDR3, as DNA: TGTGCCAGCAGTCGACGGGCGGGGGAGGGCACAGATACGCAGTATTTT. Translation gives CASSRRAGEGTDTQYF. This sequence joins TRBV2 and TRBJ2-3; 7 positions agree with TRBD2. The V and J ends lost 5 bases and 1 base, in that order; junction bases with no gene match: 9. From germline, CDR1 is SNHLY and CDR2 FYNNEI. This CDR3 comprises 16 residues.

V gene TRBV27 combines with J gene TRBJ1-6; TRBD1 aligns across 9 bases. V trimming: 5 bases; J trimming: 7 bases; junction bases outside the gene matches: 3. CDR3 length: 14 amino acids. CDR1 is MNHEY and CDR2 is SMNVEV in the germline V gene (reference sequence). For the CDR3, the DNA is TGTGCCAGCAGTCTCGGGACAGGGAATTCACCCCTCCACTTT. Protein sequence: CASSLGTGNSPLHF.

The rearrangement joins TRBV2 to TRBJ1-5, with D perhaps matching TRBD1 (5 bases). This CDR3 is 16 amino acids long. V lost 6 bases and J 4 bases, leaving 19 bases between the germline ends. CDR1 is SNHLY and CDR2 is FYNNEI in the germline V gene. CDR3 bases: TGTGCCAGCAGGGCGAAGCCAGGAGGGGTTAATCAGCCCCAGCATTTT. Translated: CASRAKPGGVNQPQHF.

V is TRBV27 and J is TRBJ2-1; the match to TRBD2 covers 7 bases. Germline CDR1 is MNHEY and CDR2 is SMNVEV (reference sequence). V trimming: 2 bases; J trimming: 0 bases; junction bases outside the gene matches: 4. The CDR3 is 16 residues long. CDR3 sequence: CASSLVGGSSYNEQFF. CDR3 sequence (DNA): TGTGCCAGCAGTTTAGTGGGAGGGAGCTCCTACAATGAGCAGTTCTTC.

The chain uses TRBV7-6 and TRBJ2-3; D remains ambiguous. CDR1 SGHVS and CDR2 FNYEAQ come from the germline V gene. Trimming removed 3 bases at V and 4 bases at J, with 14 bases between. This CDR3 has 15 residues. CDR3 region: CASSFDDSLSDTQYF. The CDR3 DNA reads TGTGCCAGCAGCTTCGATGATAGCTTGTCAGATACGCAGTATTTT.